This T cell receptor (beta chain) stems from a study of shared clonotypes between healthy human individuals. This CDR3 has 14 amino acids. The V gene's germline CDR1 is MNHEY and CDR2 SVGAGI. V lost 4 bases, J lost 2 bases, and 10 bases lay in between. TCRdb keeps only in-frame clones here, not all; method: immunoSEQ multiplex PCR. The table records over 850,000 clones, 70% to 80% of them present only once. Among the donors, all were Caucasian adults who lived in Nashville, Tennessee. The TCR was taken from a man younger than 35 in good health. Some clones in this sample may be carry-over from other donors' samples. Input material: memory CD4+ T cells from PBMCs. Subset of the sample: CD45RA-negative fraction. This rearrangement joins TRBV6-5 to TRBJ2-3; D gene unclear. CDR3 nucleotide sequence: TGTGCCAGCAGTTCGGCGGACCTCACAGATACGCAGTATTTT. Translation gives CASSSADLTDTQYF.